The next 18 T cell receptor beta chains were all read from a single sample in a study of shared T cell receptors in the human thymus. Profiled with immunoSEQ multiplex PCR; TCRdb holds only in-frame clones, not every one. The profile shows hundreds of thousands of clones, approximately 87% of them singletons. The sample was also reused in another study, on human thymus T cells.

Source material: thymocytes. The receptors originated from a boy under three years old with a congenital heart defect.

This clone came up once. The CDR3, as DNA: TGTGCCAGCAGTTTATCGCGGGAGGGGGGTAGCAATCAGCCCCAGCATTTT. Its protein is CASSLSREGGSNQPQHF. The rearrangement joins TRBV28 to TRBJ1-5, with D possibly TRBD1 on 6 matching bases. Germline-derived CDR1 and CDR2 are MDHEN and SYDVKM. V gave up 1 base and J gave up 0 bases, with 13 bases separating them. The length of the CDR3 is 17 residues.

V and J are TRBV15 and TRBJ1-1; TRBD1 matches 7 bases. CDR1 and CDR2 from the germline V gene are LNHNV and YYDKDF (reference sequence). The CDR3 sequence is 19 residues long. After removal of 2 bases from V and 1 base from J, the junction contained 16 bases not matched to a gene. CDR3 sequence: CATSRRLEKPGQKNTEAFF. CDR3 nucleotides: TGTGCCACCAGCAGACGCCTCGAAAAACCGGGACAGAAGAACACTGAAGCTTTCTTT.

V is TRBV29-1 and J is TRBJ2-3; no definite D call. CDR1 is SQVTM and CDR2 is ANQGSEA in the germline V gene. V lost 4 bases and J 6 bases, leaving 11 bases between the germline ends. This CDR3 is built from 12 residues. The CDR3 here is CSVVKRADTQYF. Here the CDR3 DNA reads TGCAGCGTTGTCAAGCGAGCGGATACGCAGTATTTT.

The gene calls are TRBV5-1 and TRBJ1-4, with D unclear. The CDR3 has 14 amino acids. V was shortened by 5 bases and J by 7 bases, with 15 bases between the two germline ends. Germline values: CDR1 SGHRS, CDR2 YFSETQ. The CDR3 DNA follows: TGCGCCAGCAGATTCGACACCGAGAGTGAAAAACTGTTTTTT. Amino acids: CASRFDTESEKLFF.

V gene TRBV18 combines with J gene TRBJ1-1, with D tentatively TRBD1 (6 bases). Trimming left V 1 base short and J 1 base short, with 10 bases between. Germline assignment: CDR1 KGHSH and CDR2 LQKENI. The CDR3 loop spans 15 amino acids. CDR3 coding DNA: TGTGCCAGCTCACCACGAGGCAGGGGGAACACTGAAGCTTTCTTT. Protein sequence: CASSPRGRGNTEAFF. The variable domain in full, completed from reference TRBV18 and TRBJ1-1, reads NAGVMQNPRHLVRRRGQEARLRCSPMKGHSHVYWYRQLPEEGLKFMVYLQKENIIDESGMPKERFSAEFPKEGPSILRIQQVVRGDSAAYFCASSPRGRGNTEAFFGQGTRLTVV.

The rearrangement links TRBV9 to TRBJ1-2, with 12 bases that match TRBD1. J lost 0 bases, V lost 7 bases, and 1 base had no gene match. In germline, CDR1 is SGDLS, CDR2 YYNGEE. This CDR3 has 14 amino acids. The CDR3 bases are TGTGCCAGCGGGGACAGGGGGCCTAACTATGGCTACACCTTC. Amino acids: CASGDRGPNYGYTF.

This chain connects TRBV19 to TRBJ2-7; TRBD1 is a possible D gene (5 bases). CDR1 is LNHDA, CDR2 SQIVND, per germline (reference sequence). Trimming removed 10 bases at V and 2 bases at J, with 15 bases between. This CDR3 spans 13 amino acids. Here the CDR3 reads CATWGSETYEQYF. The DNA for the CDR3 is TGTGCCACCTGGGGCAGCGAGACCTACGAGCAGTACTTC.

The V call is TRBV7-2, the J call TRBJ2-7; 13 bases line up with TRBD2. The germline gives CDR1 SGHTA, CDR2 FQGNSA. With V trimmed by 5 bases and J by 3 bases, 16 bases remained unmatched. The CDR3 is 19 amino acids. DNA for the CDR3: TGTGCCAGCAGCATATCTCGGACTAGCGGGAGCGGTGCCTTCTACGAGCAGTACTTC. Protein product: CASSISRTSGSGAFYEQYF.

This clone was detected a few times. CDR3 sequence: CASSPGGREVNYEQYF. DNA of the CDR3: TGTGCCAGTAGTCCCGGGGGGCGGGAGGTAAACTACGAGCAGTACTTC. The chain links TRBV19 to TRBJ2-7; TRBD2 matches at 8 bases. Germline assignment: CDR1 LNHDA and CDR2 SQIVND (reference sequence). This CDR3 spans 16 amino acids. V dropped 5 bases and J dropped 3; count of bases not matched to a gene: 12.

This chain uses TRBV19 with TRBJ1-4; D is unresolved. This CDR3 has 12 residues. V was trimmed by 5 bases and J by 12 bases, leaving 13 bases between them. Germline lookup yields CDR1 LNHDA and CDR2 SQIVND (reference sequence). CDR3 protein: CASSPSDLELFF. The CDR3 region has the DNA TGTGCCAGTAGTCCATCGGACTTGGAACTGTTTTTT. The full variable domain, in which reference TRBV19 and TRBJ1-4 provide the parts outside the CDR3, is DGGITQSPKYLFRKEGQNVTLSCEQNLNHDAMYWYRQDPGQGLRLIYYSQIVNDFQKGDIAEGYSVSREKKESFPLTVTSAQKNPTAFYLCASSPSDLELFFGSGTQLSVL.

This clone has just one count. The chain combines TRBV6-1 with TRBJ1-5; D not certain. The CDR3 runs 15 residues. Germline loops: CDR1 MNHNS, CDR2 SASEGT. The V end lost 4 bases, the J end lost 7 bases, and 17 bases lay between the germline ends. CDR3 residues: CASSVGGGRGQPQHF. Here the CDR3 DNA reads TGTGCCAGCAGTGTTGGTGGAGGGCGAGGGCAGCCCCAGCATTTT.

The CDR3 protein is CASSSRILKDRFRTDTQYF. The CDR3 DNA is TGTGCCAGCAGCTCCCGCATCTTAAAGGACAGGTTCAGGACAGATACGCAGTATTTT. The chain has TRBV7-2 and TRBJ2-3; the match to TRBD1 covers 7 bases. CDR3 length equals 19 residues. Germline trimming cut 4 bases from V and 3 bases from J; bases unmatched to any gene: 19. Germline assignment: CDR1 SGHTA and CDR2 FQGNSA.

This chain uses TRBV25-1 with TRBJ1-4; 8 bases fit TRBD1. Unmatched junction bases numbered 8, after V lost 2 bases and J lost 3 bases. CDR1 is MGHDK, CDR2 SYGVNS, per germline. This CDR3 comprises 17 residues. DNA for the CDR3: TGTGCCAGCAGTGAAGCCCCCGCAGGGGGCCCTAATGAAAAACTGTTTTTT. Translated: CASSEAPAGGPNEKLFF.

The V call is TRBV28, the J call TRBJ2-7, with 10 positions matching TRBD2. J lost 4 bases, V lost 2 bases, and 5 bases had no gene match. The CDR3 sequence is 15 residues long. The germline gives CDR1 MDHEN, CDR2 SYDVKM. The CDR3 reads CASSLKASGSYEQYF. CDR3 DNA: TGTGCCAGCAGTTTAAAAGCTAGCGGGAGTTACGAGCAGTACTTC.

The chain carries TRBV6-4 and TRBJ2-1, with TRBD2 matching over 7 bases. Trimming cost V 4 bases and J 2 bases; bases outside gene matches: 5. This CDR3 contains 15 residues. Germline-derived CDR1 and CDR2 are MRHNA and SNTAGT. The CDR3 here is CASSGGTTAYNEQFF. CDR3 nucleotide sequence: TGTGCCAGCAGTGGGGGGACTACCGCCTACAATGAGCAGTTCTTC.

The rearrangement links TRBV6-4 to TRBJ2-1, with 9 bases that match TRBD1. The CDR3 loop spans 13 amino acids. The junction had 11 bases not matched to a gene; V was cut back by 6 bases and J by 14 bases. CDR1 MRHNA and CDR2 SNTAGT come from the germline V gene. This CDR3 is CASSTKQGAAKFF. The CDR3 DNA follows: TGTGCCAGCAGCACAAAACAGGGGGCAGCGAAGTTCTTC.

This chain's CDR3 is CASSLGEGAGHYNEQFF. CDR3 bases: TGTGCCAGCAGCTTGGGTGAGGGAGCGGGTCACTACAATGAGCAGTTCTTC. The V call is TRBV5-4, the J call TRBJ2-1; tentatively, D is TRBD2 (6 bases). CDR3 length: 17 residues. Germline V gene sequence: CDR1 SGHNT, CDR2 YYREEE (reference sequence). Trimming cost V 0 bases and J 3 bases, with 16 bases left between them.

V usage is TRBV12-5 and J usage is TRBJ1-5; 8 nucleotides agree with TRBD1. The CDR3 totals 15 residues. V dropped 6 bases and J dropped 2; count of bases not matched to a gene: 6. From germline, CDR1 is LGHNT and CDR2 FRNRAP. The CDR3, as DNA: TGTGCTAGTGGCCCGACAGGGGATGGCAATCAGCCCCAGCATTTT. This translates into CASGPTGDGNQPQHF.